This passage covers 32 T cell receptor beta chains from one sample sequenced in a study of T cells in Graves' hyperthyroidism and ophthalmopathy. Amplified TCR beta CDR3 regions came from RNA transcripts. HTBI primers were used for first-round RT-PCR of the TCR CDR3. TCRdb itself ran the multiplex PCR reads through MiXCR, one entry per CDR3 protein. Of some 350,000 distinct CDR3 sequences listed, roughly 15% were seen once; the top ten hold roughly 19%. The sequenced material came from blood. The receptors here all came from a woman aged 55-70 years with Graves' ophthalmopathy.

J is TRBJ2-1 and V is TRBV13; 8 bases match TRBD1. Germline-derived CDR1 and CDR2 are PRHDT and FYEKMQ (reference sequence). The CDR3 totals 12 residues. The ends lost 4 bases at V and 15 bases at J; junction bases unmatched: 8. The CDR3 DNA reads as TGTGCCAGCAGCTCGAGACAGGGGTTCATGTTCTTC. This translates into CASSSRQGFMFF.

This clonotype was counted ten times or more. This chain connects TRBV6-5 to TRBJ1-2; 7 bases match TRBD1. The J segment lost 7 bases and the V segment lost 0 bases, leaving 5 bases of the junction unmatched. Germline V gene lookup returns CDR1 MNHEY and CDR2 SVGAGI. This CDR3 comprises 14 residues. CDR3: CASSYSRGPGGYTF. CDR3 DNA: TGTGCCAGCAGTTACTCGAGGGGGCCAGGTGGCTACACCTTC.

The CDR3 DNA reads as TGTGCCAGCAGAGCTAAGTTAGTGGGGACACCGAACACTGAAGCTTTCTTT. Its translation is CASRAKLVGTPNTEAFF. The chain links TRBV12-3 or TRBV12-4 to TRBJ1-1; D perhaps matches TRBD1 (6 bases). CDR3 size: 17 residues. V lost 6 bases and J 1 base, leaving 21 bases between the germline ends.

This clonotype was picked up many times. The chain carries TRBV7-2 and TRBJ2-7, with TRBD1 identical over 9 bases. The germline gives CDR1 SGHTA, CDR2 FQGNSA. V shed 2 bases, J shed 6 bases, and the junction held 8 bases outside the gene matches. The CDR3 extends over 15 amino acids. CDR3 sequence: CASSLLGTGMSEQYF. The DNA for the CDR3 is TGTGCCAGCAGCTTATTAGGGACAGGGATGAGCGAGCAGTACTTC.

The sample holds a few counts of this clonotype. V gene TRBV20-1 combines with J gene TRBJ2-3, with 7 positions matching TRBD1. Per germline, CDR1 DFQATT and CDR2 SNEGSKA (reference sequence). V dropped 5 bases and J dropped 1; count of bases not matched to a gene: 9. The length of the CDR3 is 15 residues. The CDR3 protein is CSASTVTGGTDTQYF. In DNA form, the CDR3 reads TGCAGTGCTTCAACCGTAACAGGGGGCACAGATACGCAGTATTTT.

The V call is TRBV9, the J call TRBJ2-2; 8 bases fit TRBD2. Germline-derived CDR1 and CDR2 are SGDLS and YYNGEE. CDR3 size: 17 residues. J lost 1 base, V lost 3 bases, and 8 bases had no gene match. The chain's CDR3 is CASSATFAGGNTGELFF. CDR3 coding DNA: TGTGCCAGCAGCGCCACCTTTGCGGGAGGGAACACCGGGGAGCTGTTTTTT. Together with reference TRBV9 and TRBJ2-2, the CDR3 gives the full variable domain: DSGVTQTPKHLITATGQRVTLRCSPRSGDLSVYWYQQSLDQGLQFLIQYYNGEERAKGNILERFSAQQFPDLHSELNLSSLELGDSALYFCASSATFAGGNTGELFFGEGSRLTVL.

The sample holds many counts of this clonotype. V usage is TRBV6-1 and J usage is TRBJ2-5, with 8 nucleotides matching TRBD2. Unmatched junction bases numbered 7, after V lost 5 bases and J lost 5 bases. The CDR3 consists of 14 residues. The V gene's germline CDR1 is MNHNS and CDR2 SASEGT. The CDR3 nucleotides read TGTGCCAGCAGTCGGGGGGGGCTCCAGGAGACCCAGTACTTC. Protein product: CASSRGGLQETQYF.

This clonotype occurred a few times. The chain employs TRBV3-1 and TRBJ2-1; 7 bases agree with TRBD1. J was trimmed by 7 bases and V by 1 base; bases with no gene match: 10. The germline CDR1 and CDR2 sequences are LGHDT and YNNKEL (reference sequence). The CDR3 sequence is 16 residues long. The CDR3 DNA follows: TGTGCCAGCAGCCAAGTTCTGAGACAGGGAAGTAATGAGCAGTTCTTC. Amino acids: CASSQVLRQGSNEQFF.

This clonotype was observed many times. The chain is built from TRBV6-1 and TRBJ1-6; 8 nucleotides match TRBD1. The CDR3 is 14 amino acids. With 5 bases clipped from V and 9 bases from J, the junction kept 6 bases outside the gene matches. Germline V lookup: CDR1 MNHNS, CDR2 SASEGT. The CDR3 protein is CASSFDRGRSPLHF. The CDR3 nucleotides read TGTGCCAGCAGTTTTGACAGGGGCCGTTCACCCCTCCACTTT.

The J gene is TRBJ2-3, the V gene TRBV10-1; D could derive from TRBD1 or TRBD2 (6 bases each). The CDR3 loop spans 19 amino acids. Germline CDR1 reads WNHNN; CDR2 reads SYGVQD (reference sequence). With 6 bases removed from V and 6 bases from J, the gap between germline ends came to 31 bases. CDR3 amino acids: CASRLTGPGGAVSADTQYF. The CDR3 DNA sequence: TGCGCCAGCAGGCTGACAGGTCCAGGCGGGGCGGTTTCGGCGGATACGCAGTATTTT.

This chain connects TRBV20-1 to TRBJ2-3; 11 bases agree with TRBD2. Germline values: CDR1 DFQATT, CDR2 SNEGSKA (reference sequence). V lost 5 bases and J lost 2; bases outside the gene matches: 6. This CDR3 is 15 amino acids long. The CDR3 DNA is TGCAGTGCTGCCCGACTAGCGGGACTCACAGATACGCAGTATTTT. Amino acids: CSAARLAGLTDTQYF.

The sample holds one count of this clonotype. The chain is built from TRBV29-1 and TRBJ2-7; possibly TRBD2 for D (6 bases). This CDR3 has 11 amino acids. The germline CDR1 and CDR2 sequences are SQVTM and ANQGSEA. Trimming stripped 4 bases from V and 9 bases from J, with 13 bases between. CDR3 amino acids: CSVGVWEAQYF. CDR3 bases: TGCAGCGTTGGGGTATGGGAGGCGCAGTACTTC.

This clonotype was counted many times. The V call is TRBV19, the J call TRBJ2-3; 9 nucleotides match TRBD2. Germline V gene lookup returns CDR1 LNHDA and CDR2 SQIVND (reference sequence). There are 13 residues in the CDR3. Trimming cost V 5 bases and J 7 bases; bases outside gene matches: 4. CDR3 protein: CASSPGTSNTQYF. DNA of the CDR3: TGTGCCAGTAGTCCTGGGACTAGCAATACGCAGTATTTT.

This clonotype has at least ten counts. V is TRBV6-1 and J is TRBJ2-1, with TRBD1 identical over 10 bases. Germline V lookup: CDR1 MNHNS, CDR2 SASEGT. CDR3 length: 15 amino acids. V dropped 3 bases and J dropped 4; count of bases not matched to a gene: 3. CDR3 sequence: CASSEPGQGYNEQFF. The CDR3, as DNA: TGTGCCAGCAGTGAGCCGGGACAGGGGTACAATGAGCAGTTCTTC.

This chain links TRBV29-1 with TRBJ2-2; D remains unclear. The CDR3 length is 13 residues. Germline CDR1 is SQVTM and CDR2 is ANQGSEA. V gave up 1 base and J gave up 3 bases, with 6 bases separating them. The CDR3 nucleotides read TGCAGCGTTGAAGTCCGCTACACCGGGGAGCTGTTTTTT. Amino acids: CSVEVRYTGELFF.

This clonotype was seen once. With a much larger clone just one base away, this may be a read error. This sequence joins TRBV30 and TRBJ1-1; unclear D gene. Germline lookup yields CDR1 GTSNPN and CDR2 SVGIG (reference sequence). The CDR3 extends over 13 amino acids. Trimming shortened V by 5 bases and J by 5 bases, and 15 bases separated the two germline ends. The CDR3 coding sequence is TGTGCCTGGGGTTTCCACTCGGGGACTGAAGCTTTCTTT. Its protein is CAWGFHSGTEAFF.

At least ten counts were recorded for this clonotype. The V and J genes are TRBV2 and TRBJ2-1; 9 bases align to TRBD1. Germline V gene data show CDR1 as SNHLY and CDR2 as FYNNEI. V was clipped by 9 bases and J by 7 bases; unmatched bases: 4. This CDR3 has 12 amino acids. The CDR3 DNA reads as TGTGCCAGGGGACAGGGTTGGAATGAGCAGTTCTTC. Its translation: CARGQGWNEQFF.

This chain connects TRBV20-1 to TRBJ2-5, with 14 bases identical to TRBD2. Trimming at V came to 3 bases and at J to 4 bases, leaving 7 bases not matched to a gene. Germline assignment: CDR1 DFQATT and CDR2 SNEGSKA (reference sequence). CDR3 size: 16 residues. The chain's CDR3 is CSARPGLAGVLETQYF. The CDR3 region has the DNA TGCAGTGCTAGGCCGGGACTAGCGGGAGTTTTAGAGACCCAGTACTTC.

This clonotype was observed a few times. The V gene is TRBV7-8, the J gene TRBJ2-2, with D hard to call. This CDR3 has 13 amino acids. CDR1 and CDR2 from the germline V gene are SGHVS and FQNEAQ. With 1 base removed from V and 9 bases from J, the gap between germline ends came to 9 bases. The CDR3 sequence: CASSLGAARELFF. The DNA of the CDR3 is TGTGCCAGCAGCTTAGGGGCTGCCCGGGAGCTGTTTTTT.

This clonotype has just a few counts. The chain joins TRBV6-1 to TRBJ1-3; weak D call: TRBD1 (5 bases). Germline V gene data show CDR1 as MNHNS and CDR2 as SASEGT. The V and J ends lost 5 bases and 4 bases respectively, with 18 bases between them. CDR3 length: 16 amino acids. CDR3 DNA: TGTGCCAGCAGTTACACCTCCGGGACGGGCGGAAACACCATATATTTT. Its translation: CASSYTSGTGGNTIYF.

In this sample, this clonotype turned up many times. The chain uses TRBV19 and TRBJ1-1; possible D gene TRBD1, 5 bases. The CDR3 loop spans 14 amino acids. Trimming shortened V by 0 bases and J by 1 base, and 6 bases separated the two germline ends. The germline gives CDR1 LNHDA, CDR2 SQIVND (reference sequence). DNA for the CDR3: TGTGCCAGTAGTATAGACAGGGAGAACACTGAAGCTTTCTTT. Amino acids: CASSIDRENTEAFF. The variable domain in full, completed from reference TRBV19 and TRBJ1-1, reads DGGITQSPKYLFRKEGQNVTLSCEQNLNHDAMYWYRQDPGQGLRLIYYSQIVNDFQKGDIAEGYSVSREKKESFPLTVTSAQKNPTAFYLCASSIDRENTEAFFGQGTRLTVV.

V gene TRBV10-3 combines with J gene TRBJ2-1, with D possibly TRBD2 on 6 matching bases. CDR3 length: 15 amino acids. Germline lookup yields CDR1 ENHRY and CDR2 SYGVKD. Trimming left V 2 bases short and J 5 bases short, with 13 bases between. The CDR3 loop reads CAISEPGGPNNEQFF. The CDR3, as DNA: TGTGCCATCAGTGAGCCCGGGGGTCCCAACAATGAGCAGTTCTTC.

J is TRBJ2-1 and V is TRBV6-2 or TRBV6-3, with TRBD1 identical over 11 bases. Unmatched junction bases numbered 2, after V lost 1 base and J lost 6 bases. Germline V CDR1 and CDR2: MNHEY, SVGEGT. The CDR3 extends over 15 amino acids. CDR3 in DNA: TGTGCCAGCAGTTACTTGGGACAGGGGGGCAATGAGCAGTTCTTC. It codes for CASSYLGQGGNEQFF.

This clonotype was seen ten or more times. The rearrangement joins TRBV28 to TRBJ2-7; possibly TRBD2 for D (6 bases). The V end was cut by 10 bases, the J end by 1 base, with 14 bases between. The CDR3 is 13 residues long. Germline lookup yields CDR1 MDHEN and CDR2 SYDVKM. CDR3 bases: TGTGCCATCGGGAGTAGCGGATCCTACGAGCAGTACTTC. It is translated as CAIGSSGSYEQYF.

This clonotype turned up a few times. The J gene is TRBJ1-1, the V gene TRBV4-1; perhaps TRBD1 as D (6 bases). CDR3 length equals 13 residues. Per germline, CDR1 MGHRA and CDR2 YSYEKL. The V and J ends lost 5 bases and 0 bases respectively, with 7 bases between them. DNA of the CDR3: TGCGCCAGCAGCAACAGGGTGAACACTGAAGCTTTCTTT. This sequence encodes CASSNRVNTEAFF.

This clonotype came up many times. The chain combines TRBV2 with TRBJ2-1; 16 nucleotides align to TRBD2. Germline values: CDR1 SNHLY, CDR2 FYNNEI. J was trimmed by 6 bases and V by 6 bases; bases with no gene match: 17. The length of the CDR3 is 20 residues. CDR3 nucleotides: TGTGCCAGCAGGAAAACCCACCGTCCGGGACTAGCGGGAGGGAGCAATGAGCAGTTCTTC. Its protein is CASRKTHRPGLAGGSNEQFF.

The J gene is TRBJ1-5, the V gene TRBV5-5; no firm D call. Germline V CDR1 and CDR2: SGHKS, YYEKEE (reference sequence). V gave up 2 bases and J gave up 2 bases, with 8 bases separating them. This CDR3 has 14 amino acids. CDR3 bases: TGTGCCAGCAGCTTAGGAAATCGCAATCAGCCCCAGCATTTT. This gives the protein CASSLGNRNQPQHF. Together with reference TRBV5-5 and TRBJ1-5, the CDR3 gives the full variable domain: DAGVTQSPTHLIKTRGQQVTLRCSPISGHKSVSWYQQVLGQGPQFIFQYYEKEERGRGNFPDRFSARQFPNYSSELNVNALLLGDSALYLCASSLGNRNQPQHFGDGTRLSIL.

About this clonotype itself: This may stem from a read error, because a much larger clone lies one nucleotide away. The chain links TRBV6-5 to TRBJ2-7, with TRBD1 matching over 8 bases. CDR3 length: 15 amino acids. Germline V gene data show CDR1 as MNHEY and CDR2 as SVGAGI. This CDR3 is CASSLKDRDAGERYF. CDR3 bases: TGTGCCAGCAGTTTAAAGGACAGGGACGCCGGCGAGCGGTACTTC.

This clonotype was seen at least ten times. CDR3 sequence (DNA): TGTGCCAGCAGTCTCGTTGGACGGAACAATCAGCCCCAGCATTTT. This translates into CASSLVGRNNQPQHF. The chain combines TRBV2 with TRBJ1-5, with no clear D. This CDR3 spans 15 amino acids. Germline CDR1 and CDR2: SNHLY and FYNNEI. V was cut by 5 bases and J by 3 bases, with 14 bases left in between.

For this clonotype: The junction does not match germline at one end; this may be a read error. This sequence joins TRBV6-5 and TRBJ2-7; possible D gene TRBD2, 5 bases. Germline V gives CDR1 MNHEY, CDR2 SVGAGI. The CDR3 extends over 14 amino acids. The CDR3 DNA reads TGTACCAGCAGTTACTCGTTGGGAGCCTACGAGCAGTACTTC. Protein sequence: CTSSYSLGAYEQYF.

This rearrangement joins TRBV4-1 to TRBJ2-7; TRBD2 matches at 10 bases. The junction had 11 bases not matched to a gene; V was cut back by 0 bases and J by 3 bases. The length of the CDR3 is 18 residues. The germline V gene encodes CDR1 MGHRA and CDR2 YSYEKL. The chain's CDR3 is CASSQEYETSGFLYEQYF. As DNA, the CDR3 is TGCGCCAGCAGCCAAGAATATGAGACTAGCGGGTTCCTCTACGAGCAGTACTTC.

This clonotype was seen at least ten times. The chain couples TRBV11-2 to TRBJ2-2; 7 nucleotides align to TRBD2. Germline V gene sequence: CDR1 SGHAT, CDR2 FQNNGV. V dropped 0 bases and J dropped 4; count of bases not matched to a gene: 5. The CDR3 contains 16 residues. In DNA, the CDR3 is TGTGCCAGCAGCTTAGAAATGCGGGAGTCCACCGGGGAGCTGTTTTTT. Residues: CASSLEMRESTGELFF.